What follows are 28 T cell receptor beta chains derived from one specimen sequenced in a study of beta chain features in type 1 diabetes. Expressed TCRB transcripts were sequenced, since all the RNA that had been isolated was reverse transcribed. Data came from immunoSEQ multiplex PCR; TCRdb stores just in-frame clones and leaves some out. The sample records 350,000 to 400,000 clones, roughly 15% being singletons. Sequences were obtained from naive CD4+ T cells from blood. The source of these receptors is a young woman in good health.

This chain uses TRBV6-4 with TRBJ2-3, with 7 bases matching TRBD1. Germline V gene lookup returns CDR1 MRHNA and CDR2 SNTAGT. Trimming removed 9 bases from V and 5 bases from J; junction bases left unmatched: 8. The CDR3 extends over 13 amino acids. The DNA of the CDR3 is TGTGCCAGTGGAGAGCAGGGGGAAGATACGCAGTATTTT. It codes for CASGEQGEDTQYF.

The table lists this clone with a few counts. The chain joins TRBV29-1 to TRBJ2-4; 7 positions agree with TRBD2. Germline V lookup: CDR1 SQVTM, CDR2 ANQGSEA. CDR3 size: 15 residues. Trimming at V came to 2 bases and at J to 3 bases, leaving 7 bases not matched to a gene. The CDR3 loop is CSVERRELGKNIQYF. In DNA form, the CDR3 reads TGCAGCGTTGAACGGCGGGAGCTTGGCAAAAACATTCAGTACTTC.

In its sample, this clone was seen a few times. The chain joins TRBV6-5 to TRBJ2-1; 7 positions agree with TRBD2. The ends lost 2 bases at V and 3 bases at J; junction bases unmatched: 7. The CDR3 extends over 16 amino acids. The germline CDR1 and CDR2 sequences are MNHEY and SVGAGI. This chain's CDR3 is CASSYQAGEIYNEQFF. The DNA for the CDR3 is TGTGCCAGCAGTTACCAGGCGGGAGAGATCTACAATGAGCAGTTCTTC.

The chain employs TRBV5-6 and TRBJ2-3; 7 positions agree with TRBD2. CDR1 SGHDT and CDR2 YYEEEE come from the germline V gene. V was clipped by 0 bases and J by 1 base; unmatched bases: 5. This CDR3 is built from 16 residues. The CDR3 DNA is TGTGCCAGCAGCTTGGGGGCGGGAGTGGGCACAGATACGCAGTATTTT. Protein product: CASSLGAGVGTDTQYF.

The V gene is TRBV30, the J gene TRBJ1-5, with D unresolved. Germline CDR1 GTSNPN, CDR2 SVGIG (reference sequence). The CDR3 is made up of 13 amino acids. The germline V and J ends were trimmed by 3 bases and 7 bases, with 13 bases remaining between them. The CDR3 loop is CAWSAIERQPQHF. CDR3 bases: TGTGCCTGGAGCGCAATCGAGAGGCAGCCCCAGCATTTT.

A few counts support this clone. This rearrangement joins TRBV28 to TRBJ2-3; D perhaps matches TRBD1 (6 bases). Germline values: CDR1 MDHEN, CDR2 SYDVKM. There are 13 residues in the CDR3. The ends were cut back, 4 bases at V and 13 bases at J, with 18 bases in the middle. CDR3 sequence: CASSSLDRRAKYF. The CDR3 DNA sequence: TGTGCCAGCAGTTCCCTCGACAGGCGTGCAAAGTATTTT.

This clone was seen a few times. The CDR3 DNA is TGCGCCAAGACGGGGGGGTTCGAGAAAACGACTGAAGCTTTCTTT. It specifies CAKTGGFEKTTEAFF. The chain uses TRBV23-1 and TRBJ1-1, with D possibly TRBD1 on 5 matching bases. TRBV23-1 is treated as an ORF (open reading frame) with a function not yet certain. The V gene lost 10 bases and the J gene lost 5 bases, with 23 bases spanning the gap. The CDR3 is made up of 15 amino acids.

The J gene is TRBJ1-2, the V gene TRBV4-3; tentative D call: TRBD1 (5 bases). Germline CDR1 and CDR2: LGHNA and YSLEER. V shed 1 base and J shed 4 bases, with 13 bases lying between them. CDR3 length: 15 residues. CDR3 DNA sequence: TGCGCCAGCAGCCAAGTGGACACCCGCCCCTATGGCTACACCTTC. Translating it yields CASSQVDTRPYGYTF.

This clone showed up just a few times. As DNA, the CDR3 is TGTGCCAGCAGCCCAGGGACAGGGGGAAGGACCATGAACACTGAAGCTTTCTTT. Translation: CASSPGTGGRTMNTEAFF. The J gene is TRBJ1-1, the V gene TRBV7-2; 11 nucleotides agree with TRBD1. The V segment lost 5 bases and the J segment 0 bases; nucleotides outside the gene matches: 11. The CDR3 is 18 residues long. Germline CDR1 is SGHTA and CDR2 is FQGNSA.

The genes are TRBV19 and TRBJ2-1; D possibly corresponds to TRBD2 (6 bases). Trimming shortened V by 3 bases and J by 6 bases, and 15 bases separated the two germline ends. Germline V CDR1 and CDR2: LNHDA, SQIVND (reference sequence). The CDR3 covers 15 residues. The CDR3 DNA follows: TGTGCCAGTAGTATCACGGGAGTAAGCGGCAATGAGCAGTTCTTC. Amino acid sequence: CASSITGVSGNEQFF.

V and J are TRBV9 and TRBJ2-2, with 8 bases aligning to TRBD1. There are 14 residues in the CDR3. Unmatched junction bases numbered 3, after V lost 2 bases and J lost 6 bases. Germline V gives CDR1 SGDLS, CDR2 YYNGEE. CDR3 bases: TGTGCCAGCAGCGTGACGACAGGGGCCGGGGAGCTGTTTTTT. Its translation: CASSVTTGAGELFF.

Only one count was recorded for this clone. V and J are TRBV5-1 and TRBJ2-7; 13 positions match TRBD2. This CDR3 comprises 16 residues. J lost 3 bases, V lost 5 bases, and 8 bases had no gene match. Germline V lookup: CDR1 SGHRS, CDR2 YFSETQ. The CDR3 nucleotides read TGCGCCAGCAGACGGACGGGACTAGCGGGGAGCTACGAGCAGTACTTC. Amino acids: CASRRTGLAGSYEQYF.

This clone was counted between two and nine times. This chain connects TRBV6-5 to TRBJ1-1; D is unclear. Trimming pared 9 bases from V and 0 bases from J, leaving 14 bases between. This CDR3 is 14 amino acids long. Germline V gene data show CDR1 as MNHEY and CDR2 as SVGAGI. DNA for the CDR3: TGTGCCAGTTGGAGTGGGAGAATGAACACTGAAGCTTTCTTT. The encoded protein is CASWSGRMNTEAFF.

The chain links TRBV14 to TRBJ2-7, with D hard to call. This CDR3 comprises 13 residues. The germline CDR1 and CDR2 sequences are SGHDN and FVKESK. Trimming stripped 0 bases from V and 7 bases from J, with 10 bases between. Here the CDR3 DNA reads TGTGCCAGCAGCCAAGATCGGTACGGTGAGCAGTACTTC. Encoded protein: CASSQDRYGEQYF.

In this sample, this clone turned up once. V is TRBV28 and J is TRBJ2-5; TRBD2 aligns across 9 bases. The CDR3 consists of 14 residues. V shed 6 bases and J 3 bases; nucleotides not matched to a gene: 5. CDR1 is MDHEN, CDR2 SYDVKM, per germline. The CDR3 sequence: CASRVSSGKETQYF. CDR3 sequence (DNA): TGTGCCAGCAGGGTTTCTAGCGGGAAAGAGACCCAGTACTTC.

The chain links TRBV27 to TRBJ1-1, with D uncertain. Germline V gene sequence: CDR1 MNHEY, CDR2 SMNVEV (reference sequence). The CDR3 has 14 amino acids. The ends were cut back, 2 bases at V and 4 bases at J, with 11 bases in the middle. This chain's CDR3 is CASSLRRRSTEAFF. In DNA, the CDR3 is TGTGCCAGCAGTTTACGGCGGAGGAGCACTGAAGCTTTCTTT.

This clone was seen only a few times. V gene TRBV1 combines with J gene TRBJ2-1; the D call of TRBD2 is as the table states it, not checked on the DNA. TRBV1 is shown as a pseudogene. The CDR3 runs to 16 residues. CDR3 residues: CTSSPGIGIVYNEQFF. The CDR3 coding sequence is TGCACCAGCAGCCCCGGTATCGGGATTGTTTACAATGAGCAGTTCTTC.

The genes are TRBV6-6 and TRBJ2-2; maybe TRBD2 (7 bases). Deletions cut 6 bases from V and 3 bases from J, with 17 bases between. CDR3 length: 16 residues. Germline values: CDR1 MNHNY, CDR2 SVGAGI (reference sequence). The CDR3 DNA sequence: TGTGCCAGCAGCCCGGGGGCGGGAGCGGACACCGGGGAGCTGTTTTTT. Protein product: CASSPGAGADTGELFF.

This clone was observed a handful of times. CDR3 DNA sequence: TGTGCCAGCTCTACACCTCGAGGCACCGGGGAGCTGTTTTTT. Translating gives CASSTPRGTGELFF. The V gene is TRBV5-4, the J gene TRBJ2-2; D unclear. The V end was cut by 7 bases, the J end by 4 bases, with 14 bases between. Germline CDR1 SGHNT, CDR2 YYREEE (reference sequence). The CDR3 length is 14 residues. Based on the CDR3 plus reference TRBV5-4 and TRBJ2-2, the full variable domain is ETGVTQSPTHLIKTRGQQVTLRCSSQSGHNTVSWYQQALGQGPQFIFQYYREEENGRGNFPPRFSGLQFPNYSSELNVNALELDDSALYLCASSTPRGTGELFFGEGSRLTVL.

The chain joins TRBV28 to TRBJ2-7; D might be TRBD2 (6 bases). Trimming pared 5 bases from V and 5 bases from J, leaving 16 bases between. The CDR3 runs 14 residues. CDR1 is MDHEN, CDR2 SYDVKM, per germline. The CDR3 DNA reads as TGTGCCAGCAGTCCCCACCGCCCGGGAGACGAGCAGTACTTC. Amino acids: CASSPHRPGDEQYF. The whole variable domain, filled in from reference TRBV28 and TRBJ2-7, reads DVKVTQSSRYLVKRTGEKVFLECVQDMDHENMFWYRQDPGLGLRLIYFSYDVKMKEKGDIPEGYSVSREKKERFSLILESASTNQTSMYLCASSPHRPGDEQYFGPGTRLTVT.

CDR3 region: CASSYTGYREKLFF. In DNA form, the CDR3 reads TGCGCCAGCAGCTATACAGGGTACCGCGAAAAACTGTTTTTT. The rearrangement uses TRBV5-1 and TRBJ1-4, with a possible D match to TRBD1 (6 bases). The V end was cut by 3 bases, the J end by 8 bases, with 14 bases between. The CDR3 totals 14 residues. Per the germline V gene, CDR1 is SGHRS and CDR2 is YFSETQ.

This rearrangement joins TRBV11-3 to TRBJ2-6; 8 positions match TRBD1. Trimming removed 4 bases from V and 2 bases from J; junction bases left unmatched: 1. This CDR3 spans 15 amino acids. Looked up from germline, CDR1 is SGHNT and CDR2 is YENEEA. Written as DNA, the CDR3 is TGTGCCAGCAGCTCACAGGGGGCTGGGGCCAACGTCCTGACTTTC. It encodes CASSSQGAGANVLTF.

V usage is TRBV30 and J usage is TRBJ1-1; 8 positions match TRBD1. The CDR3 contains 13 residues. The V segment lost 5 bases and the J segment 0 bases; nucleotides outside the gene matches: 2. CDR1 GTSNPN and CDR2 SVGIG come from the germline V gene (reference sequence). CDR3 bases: TGTGCCTGGGGGACAGGCATGAACACTGAAGCTTTCTTT. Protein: CAWGTGMNTEAFF.

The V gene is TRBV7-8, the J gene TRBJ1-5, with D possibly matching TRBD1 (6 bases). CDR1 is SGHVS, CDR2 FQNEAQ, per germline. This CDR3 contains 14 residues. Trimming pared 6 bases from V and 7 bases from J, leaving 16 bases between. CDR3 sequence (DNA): TGTGCCAGCAGTGGAGGGGGGGCAGGACAGCCCCAGCATTTT. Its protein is CASSGGGAGQPQHF.

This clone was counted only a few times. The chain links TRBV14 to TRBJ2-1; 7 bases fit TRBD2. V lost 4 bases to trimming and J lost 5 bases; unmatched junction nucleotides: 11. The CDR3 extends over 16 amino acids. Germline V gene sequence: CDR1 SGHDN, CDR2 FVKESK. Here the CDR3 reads CASSLQGGGTNNEQFF. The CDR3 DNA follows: TGTGCCAGCAGCCTCCAAGGCGGCGGGACTAACAATGAGCAGTTCTTC.

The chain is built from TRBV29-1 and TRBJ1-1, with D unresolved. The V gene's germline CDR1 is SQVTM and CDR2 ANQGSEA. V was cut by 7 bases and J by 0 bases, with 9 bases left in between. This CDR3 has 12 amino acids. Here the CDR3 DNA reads TGCAGCGGATCGCCAGTGAACACTGAAGCTTTCTTT. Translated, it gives CSGSPVNTEAFF.

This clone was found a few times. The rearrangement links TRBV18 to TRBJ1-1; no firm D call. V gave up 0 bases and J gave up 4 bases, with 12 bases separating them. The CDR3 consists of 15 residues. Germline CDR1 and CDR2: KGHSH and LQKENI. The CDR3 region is CASSPPVRRGTEAFF. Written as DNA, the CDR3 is TGTGCCAGCTCACCACCGGTCCGCCGGGGCACTGAAGCTTTCTTT.

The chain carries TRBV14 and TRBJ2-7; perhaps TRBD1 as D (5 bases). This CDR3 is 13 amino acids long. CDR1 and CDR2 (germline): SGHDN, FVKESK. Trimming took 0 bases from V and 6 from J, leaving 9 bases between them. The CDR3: CASSQDRVSEQYF. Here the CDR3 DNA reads TGTGCCAGCAGCCAAGACAGGGTCTCCGAGCAGTACTTC.